Presented here are 26 T cell receptor beta chains from one specimen sequenced in a study of shared T cell receptors in the human thymus. Profiling relied on immunoSEQ multiplex PCR, and the TCRdb table lists in-frame clones only, not all of them. Among around 730,000 clones listed, 70% to 90% were seen once. This same sample was also part of a study on human thymus T cells.

The specimen was thymocytes. These receptors all stem from a girl under two years old with a congenital heart defect.

The chain combines TRBV5-1 with TRBJ2-1; D perhaps matches TRBD1 (5 bases). The ends were cut back, 9 bases at V and 2 bases at J, with 18 bases in the middle. The CDR3 contains 15 residues. The germline V gene has CDR1 SGHRS and CDR2 YFSETQ. CDR3 nucleotide sequence: TGCGCCACCAACTCCGGACACACAACCTACAATGAGCAGTTCTTC. Translated, it gives CATNSGHTTYNEQFF.

The chain is built from TRBV2 and TRBJ2-3; 10 positions match TRBD2. The germline gives CDR1 SNHLY, CDR2 FYNNEI. This CDR3 contains 15 residues. J was trimmed by 4 bases and V by 8 bases; bases with no gene match: 9. CDR3 protein: CASPPLAGAPDTQYF. As DNA, the CDR3 is TGTGCCAGCCCCCCTCTAGCGGGGGCCCCAGATACGCAGTATTTT. Using reference TRBV2 and TRBJ2-3 for the parts outside the CDR3, the full variable domain is EPEVTQTPSHQVTQMGQEVILRCVPISNHLYFYWYRQILGQKVEFLVSFYNNEISEKSEIFDDQFSVERPDGSNFTLKIRSTKLEDSAMYFCASPPLAGAPDTQYFGPGTRLTVL.

J is TRBJ1-1 and V is TRBV29-1; 8 bases are a match to TRBD1. This CDR3 is built from 14 residues. Germline V gene sequence: CDR1 SQVTM, CDR2 ANQGSEA. V shed 7 bases and J 5 bases; nucleotides not matched to a gene: 12. CDR3 amino acids: CSGLRGRRRTEAFF. In nucleotides, the CDR3 is TGCAGCGGTCTCAGGGGGCGGAGGAGAACTGAAGCTTTCTTT. The full variable domain, its missing parts supplied by reference TRBV29-1 and TRBJ1-1, is SAVISQKPSRDICQRGTSLTIQCQVDSQVTMMFWYRQQPGQSLTLIATANQGSEATYESGFVIDKFPISRPNLTFSTLTVSNMSPEDSSIYLCSGLRGRRRTEAFFGQGTRLTVV.

V usage is TRBV18 and J usage is TRBJ2-5; the match to TRBD2 covers 11 bases. Trimming took 0 bases from V and 2 from J; bases not matched to a gene: 5. The CDR3 has 17 residues. Germline lookup yields CDR1 KGHSH and CDR2 LQKENI. The CDR3 sequence is CASSPPFSGGDQETQYF. The CDR3 DNA reads TGTGCCAGCTCACCACCGTTTAGCGGGGGGGATCAAGAGACCCAGTACTTC.

The chain uses TRBV7-8 and TRBJ2-3, with D possibly TRBD1 on 5 matching bases. The V end was cut by 0 bases, the J end by 5 bases, with 18 bases between. This CDR3 is 17 amino acids long. The germline V gene has CDR1 SGHVS and CDR2 FQNEAQ. CDR3: CASSLAPTPRGVDTQYF. DNA of the CDR3: TGTGCCAGCAGCTTAGCCCCAACTCCTAGGGGTGTAGATACGCAGTATTTT.

This clone was counted a single time. The chain is built from TRBV6-4 and TRBJ2-3, with 11 bases matching TRBD2. The V gene's germline CDR1 is MRHNA and CDR2 SNTAGT. V shed 0 bases, J shed 0 bases, and the junction held 14 bases outside the gene matches. This CDR3 is built from 21 residues. CDR3 region: CASSDSGLAGGRQTSTDTQYF. The CDR3 DNA reads TGTGCCAGCAGTGACTCCGGGCTAGCGGGGGGTCGTCAGACTAGCACAGATACGCAGTATTTT.

The genes are TRBV9 and TRBJ1-1; no firm D call. The CDR3 totals 13 residues. Germline CDR1 SGDLS, CDR2 YYNGEE. V was clipped by 3 bases and J by 1 base, with 7 bases between them. CDR3 residues: CASSEGANTEAFF. In DNA form, the CDR3 reads TGTGCCAGCAGCGAGGGAGCGAACACTGAAGCTTTCTTT.

The V call is TRBV6-1, the J call TRBJ2-5, with 7 bases lining up with TRBD1. The junction had 0 bases not matched to a gene; V was cut back by 2 bases and J by 0 bases. This CDR3 comprises 14 residues. Germline values: CDR1 MNHNS, CDR2 SASEGT. The CDR3 DNA reads as TGTGCCAGCAGTGAAACAGGGGACCAAGAGACCCAGTACTTC. Its protein is CASSETGDQETQYF.

V and J are TRBV2 and TRBJ1-5, with D perhaps matching TRBD1 (6 bases). CDR1 is SNHLY and CDR2 is FYNNEI in the germline V gene. The CDR3 covers 24 residues. V was trimmed by 5 bases and J by 5 bases, leaving 43 bases between them. CDR3 region: CASSPLQRDTGQRFRCGLHQPQHF. The CDR3 nucleotides read TGTGCCAGCAGTCCTCTGCAGAGGGACACAGGGCAACGCTTCCGCTGCGGTCTTCATCAGCCCCAGCATTTT.

The sample holds a few counts of this clone. The chain joins TRBV6-1 to TRBJ2-7; 8 positions match TRBD1. The CDR3 is 17 amino acids. The ends lost 4 bases at V and 3 bases at J; junction bases unmatched: 14. The germline gives CDR1 MNHNS, CDR2 SASEGT. The chain's CDR3 is CASSGGTGHGTDYEQYF. In DNA form, the CDR3 reads TGTGCCAGCAGTGGAGGGACAGGCCACGGAACAGACTACGAGCAGTACTTC.

The chain is built from TRBV7-9 and TRBJ1-6; 7 positions match TRBD1. With V trimmed by 5 bases and J by 0 bases, 13 bases remained unmatched. The CDR3 consists of 19 residues. CDR1 and CDR2 from the germline V gene are SEHNR and FQNEAQ (reference sequence). CDR3 bases: TGTGCCAGCAGCACAGAGGGGACAGCCCATCCCTCCTATAATTCACCCCTCCACTTT. Translating it yields CASSTEGTAHPSYNSPLHF.

This clone was found once. V usage is TRBV25-1 and J usage is TRBJ2-3, with D tentatively TRBD2 (6 bases). V was trimmed by 3 bases and J by 0 bases, leaving 19 bases between them. CDR3 length: 18 amino acids. Germline loops: CDR1 MGHDK, CDR2 SYGVNS. The CDR3: CASSDVFGTSISTDTQYF. CDR3 bases: TGTGCCAGCAGTGACGTTTTCGGGACTTCTATTAGCACAGATACGCAGTATTTT.

The chain employs TRBV6-5 and TRBJ1-5; D gene ambiguous. This CDR3 has 14 residues. Germline CDR1 MNHEY, CDR2 SVGAGI. V lost 5 bases and J lost 5, with 13 bases in between. The CDR3 bases are TGTGCCAGCAGTGAAATCAGTGTACATCAGCCCCAGCATTTT. Amino acid sequence: CASSEISVHQPQHF.

This clone was counted a single time. The chain joins TRBV4-1 to TRBJ1-1; D not certain. This CDR3 has 18 residues. CDR1 MGHRA and CDR2 YSYEKL come from the germline V gene. Trimming stripped 0 bases from V and 1 base from J, with 18 bases between. Here the CDR3 reads CASSQDNGEGLGNTEAFF. The CDR3 coding sequence is TGCGCCAGCAGCCAAGATAACGGTGAGGGTCTAGGGAACACTGAAGCTTTCTTT.

The chain joins TRBV14 to TRBJ2-5, with D perhaps matching TRBD1 (6 bases). V was shortened by 6 bases and J by 2 bases, with 22 bases between the two germline ends. Germline CDR1 and CDR2: SGHDN and FVKESK. The CDR3 consists of 17 residues. In DNA form, the CDR3 reads TGTGCCAGCAGGGGGGCCGTGACAGGAACTTTACAAGAGACCCAGTACTTC. This encodes CASRGAVTGTLQETQYF.

This rearrangement joins TRBV10-1 to TRBJ2-3, with 7 bases aligning to TRBD1. The germline gives CDR1 WNHNN, CDR2 SYGVQD (reference sequence). The CDR3 runs to 17 residues. The V segment lost 7 bases and the J segment 0 bases; nucleotides outside the gene matches: 13. CDR3 sequence: CASKTKGQITSTDTQYF. As DNA, the CDR3 is TGCGCCAGCAAAACAAAGGGACAGATAACTAGCACAGATACGCAGTATTTT.

V gene TRBV7-2 combines with J gene TRBJ2-5, with D possibly matching TRBD1 (5 bases). CDR1 and CDR2 from the germline V gene are SGHTA and FQGNSA. This CDR3 has 15 amino acids. Trimming stripped 7 bases from V and 2 bases from J, with 17 bases between. CDR3 sequence (DNA): TGTGCCAGCAACAGAGGACACCGTACACAAGAGACCCAGTACTTC. Residues: CASNRGHRTQETQYF. Full variable domain (rest looked up from reference TRBV7-2 and TRBJ2-5): GAGVSQSPSNKVTEKGKDVELRCDPISGHTALYWYRQSLGQGLEFLIYFQGNSAPDKSGLPSDRFSAERTGGSVSTLTIQRTQQEDSAVYLCASNRGHRTQETQYFGPGTRLLVL.

The chain combines TRBV4-1 with TRBJ2-7; 7 bases line up with TRBD2. Germline lookup yields CDR1 MGHRA and CDR2 YSYEKL. This CDR3 has 15 amino acids. V was pared by 1 base and J by 3 bases, with 6 bases of the junction left unmatched. CDR3 DNA: TGCGCCAGCAGCCAAGTGGGGGAGGGGTTCTACGAGCAGTACTTC. It encodes CASSQVGEGFYEQYF.

CDR3 residues: CSVRTSTDTQYF. DNA of the CDR3: TGCAGCGTGAGGACAAGCACAGATACGCAGTATTTT. V and J are TRBV29-1 and TRBJ2-3; D may be TRBD1 (5 bases). With 6 bases removed from V and 0 bases from J, the gap between germline ends came to 7 bases. The length of the CDR3 is 12 residues. Germline V gene sequence: CDR1 SQVTM, CDR2 ANQGSEA.

This clone was observed a single time. The V and J genes are TRBV2 and TRBJ1-2, with a possible D match to TRBD1 (6 bases). The CDR3 sequence is 16 residues long. The V and J ends lost 7 bases and 4 bases respectively, with 22 bases between them. The V gene's germline CDR1 is SNHLY and CDR2 FYNNEI. Here the CDR3 DNA reads TGTGCCAGCATTCCTGAACAGGGAAGAGACGGCTATGGCTACACCTTC. It yields the protein CASIPEQGRDGYGYTF.

This clone has just one count. The V and J genes are TRBV10-3 and TRBJ2-5, with TRBD2 matching over 8 bases. J lost 5 bases, V lost 3 bases, and 8 bases had no gene match. The CDR3 is 15 residues long. Germline V gene lookup returns CDR1 ENHRY and CDR2 SYGVKD. The CDR3 here is CAISDFLAGQETQYF. The CDR3 DNA reads TGTGCCATCAGTGATTTCTTAGCGGGGCAGGAGACCCAGTACTTC.

The V call is TRBV5-4, the J call TRBJ1-6; D ambiguous. The CDR3 loop spans 17 amino acids. Germline V gives CDR1 SGHNT, CDR2 YYREEE (reference sequence). The V end lost 2 bases, the J end lost 8 bases, and 20 bases lay between the germline ends. In nucleotides, the CDR3 is TGTGCCAGCAGCTTACTCCCCCTACGGGTGGTTGATTCACCCCTCCACTTT. Its translation is CASSLLPLRVVDSPLHF.

V gene TRBV7-9 combines with J gene TRBJ2-1, with D perhaps TRBD1 (5 bases). V lost 5 bases and J 4 bases, leaving 12 bases between the germline ends. This CDR3 spans 14 amino acids. Germline V CDR1 and CDR2: SEHNR, FQNEAQ (reference sequence). The CDR3 DNA follows: TGTGCCAGCAGCCCAGTGGGGCCATACAATGAGCAGTTCTTC. The encoded protein is CASSPVGPYNEQFF.

The chain uses TRBV5-1 and TRBJ2-7; perhaps TRBD1 as D (5 bases). This CDR3 has 15 amino acids. V was shortened by 0 bases and J by 5 bases, with 15 bases between the two germline ends. Germline CDR1 SGHRS, CDR2 YFSETQ. The CDR3 loop is CASSLVGRARDEQYF. The DNA for the CDR3 is TGCGCCAGCAGCTTGGTTGGCAGGGCTCGAGACGAGCAGTACTTC.

CDR3 residues: CASSSGTGKSGYTF. CDR3 DNA sequence: TGTGCCAGCAGCTCGGGGACAGGGAAGAGTGGCTACACCTTC. The V gene is TRBV5-6, the J gene TRBJ1-2; TRBD1 matches at 9 bases. Germline CDR1 and CDR2: SGHDT and YYEEEE. The CDR3 is 14 amino acids. Trimming took 3 bases from V and 7 from J; bases not matched to a gene: 7.

CDR3: CASSSWSVDSADLNYGYTF. CDR3 DNA: TGCGCCAGCAGCTCCTGGAGTGTGGACAGCGCCGACCTTAACTATGGCTACACCTTC. The V gene is TRBV5-1, the J gene TRBJ1-2; D may be TRBD1 (6 bases). Trimming left V 3 bases short and J 1 base short, with 25 bases between. Germline lookup yields CDR1 SGHRS and CDR2 YFSETQ. The CDR3 runs to 19 residues.